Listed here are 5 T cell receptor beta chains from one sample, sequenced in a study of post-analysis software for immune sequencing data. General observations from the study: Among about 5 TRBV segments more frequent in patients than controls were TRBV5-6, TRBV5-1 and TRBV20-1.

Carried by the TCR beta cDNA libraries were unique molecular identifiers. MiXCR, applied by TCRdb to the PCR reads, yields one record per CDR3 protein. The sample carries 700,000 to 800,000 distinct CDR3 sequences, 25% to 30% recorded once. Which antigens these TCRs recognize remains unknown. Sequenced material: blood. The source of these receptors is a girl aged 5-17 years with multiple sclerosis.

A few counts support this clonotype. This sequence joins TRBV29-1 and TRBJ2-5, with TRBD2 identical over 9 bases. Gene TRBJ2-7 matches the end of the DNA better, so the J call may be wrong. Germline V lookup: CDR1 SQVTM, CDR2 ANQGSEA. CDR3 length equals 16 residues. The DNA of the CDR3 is TGCAGCGTTGCCCCGAAGGCGGGAGGGCCTTCCTACGAGCAGTACTTC. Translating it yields CSVAPKAGGPSYEQYF.

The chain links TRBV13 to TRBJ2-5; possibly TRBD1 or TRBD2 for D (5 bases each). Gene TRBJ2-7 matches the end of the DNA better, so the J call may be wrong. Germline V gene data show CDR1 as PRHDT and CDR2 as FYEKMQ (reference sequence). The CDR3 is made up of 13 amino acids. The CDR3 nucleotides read TGTGCCAGCAGCGCCGGGGACGGAGGCGAGCAGTACTTC. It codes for CASSAGDGGEQYF.

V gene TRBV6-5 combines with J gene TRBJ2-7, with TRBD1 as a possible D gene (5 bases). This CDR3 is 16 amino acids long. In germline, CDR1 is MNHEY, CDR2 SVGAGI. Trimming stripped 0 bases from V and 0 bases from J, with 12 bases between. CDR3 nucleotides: TGTGCCAGCAGTTACTCGACAGCTACAACCTCCTACGAGCAGTACTTC. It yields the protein CASSYSTATTSYEQYF.

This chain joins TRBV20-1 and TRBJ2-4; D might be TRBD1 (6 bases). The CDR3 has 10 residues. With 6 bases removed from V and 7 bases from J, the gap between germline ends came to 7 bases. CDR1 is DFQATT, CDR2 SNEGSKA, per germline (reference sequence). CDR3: CSAQGNIQYF. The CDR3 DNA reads TGCAGTGCGCAGGGGAACATTCAGTACTTC.

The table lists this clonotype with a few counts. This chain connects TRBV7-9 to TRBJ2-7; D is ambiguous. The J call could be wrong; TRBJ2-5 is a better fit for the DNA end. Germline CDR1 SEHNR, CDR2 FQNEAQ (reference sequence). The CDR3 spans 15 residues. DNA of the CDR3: TGTGCCAGCAGCTCACCTAGACATCCTAGGGAGACCCAGTACTTC. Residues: CASSSPRHPRETQYF.